This T cell receptor (beta chain) was identified during a study of T cells in Graves' hyperthyroidism and ophthalmopathy. The source material, RNA transcripts, was used to amplify TCR beta CDR3 regions. Researchers ran a first-round RT-PCR on the TCR CDR3 using the HTBI primer set. TCRdb passed the multiplex PCR reads through MiXCR, listing each CDR3 protein once. The table shows approximately 420,000 distinct CDR3 sequences, with 15% occurring only once. CDR3 length equals 14 residues. Germline lookup yields CDR1 SGHRS and CDR2 YFSETQ. V lost 4 bases and J lost 2; bases outside the gene matches: 2. This sequence was found in a woman under 40 with Graves' hyperthyroidism. The rearrangement joins TRBV5-1 to TRBJ2-7, with 11 bases that match TRBD1. The sequenced sample consisted of blood. The CDR3 sequence: CASSGDRGAYEQYF. The CDR3 nucleotides are TGCGCCAGCAGCGGGGACAGGGGGGCCTACGAGCAGTACTTC.